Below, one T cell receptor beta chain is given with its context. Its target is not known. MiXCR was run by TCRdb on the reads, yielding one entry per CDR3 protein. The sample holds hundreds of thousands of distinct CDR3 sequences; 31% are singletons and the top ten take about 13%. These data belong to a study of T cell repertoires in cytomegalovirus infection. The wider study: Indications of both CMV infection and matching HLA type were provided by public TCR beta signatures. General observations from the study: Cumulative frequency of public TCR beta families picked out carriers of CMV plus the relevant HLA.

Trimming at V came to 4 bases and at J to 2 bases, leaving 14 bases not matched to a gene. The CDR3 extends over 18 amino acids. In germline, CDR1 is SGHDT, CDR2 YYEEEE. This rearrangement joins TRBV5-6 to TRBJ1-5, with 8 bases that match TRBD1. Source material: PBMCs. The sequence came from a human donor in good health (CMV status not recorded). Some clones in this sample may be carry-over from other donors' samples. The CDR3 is CASSRATGAGLGNQPQHF. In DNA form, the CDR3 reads TGTGCCAGCAGCAGGGCGACAGGGGCGGGATTGGGCAATCAGCCCCAGCATTTT.